A selection of T cell receptor beta chains follows, all from one sample in a study of glioma-infiltrating T cells after dendritic cell vaccination. TCRdb keeps only in-frame clones here, not all; method: immunoSEQ multiplex PCR. The profile shows 90,000 to 95,000 clones, roughly four fifths of them singletons. This specimen consisted of blood, obtained after dendritic cell vaccination. All receptors come from a human donor with glioblastoma. CDR3s include the opening cysteine and the closing phenylalanine or tryptophan. The order of the fields is J gene, D gene, V gene, clone size, CDR3 DNA, CDR3 protein. A D gene is named only where the DNA matches it firmly. Size values are once, few and many counts, or a class for expanded clones, and some rows have none.

>TRBJ1-2|TRBD1|TRBV9|NA
TGTGCCAGCAGCGCGGGGGGACAGGGGGGAGGCTACACCTTC
CASSAGGQGGGYTF
>TRBJ2-7|TRBD1|TRBV5-6|NA
TGTGCCAGCAGTCAGACAGGGGGCAGCTCCTACGAGCAGTACTTC
CASSQTGGSSYEQYF
>TRBJ1-5|TRBD1|TRBV6-6|NA
TGTGCCAGCAGTTCAAGGGCTACAGGGGCCGGGGATTTT
CASSSRATGAGDF
>TRBJ2-1|TRBD1|TRBV2|NA
TGTGCCAGCAGGCAGGGGGAAAGAGAGCAGTTCTTC
CASRQGEREQFF
>TRBJ1-4|NA|TRBV2|few
TGTGCCAGCACCCCGAGGGCCGTCTCAAATGAAAAACTGTTTTTT
CASTPRAVSNEKLFF
>TRBJ2-2|NA|TRBV5-1|NA
TGCGCCAGCAAACTAGACCCGAACACCGGGGAGCTGTTTTTT
CASKLDPNTGELFF
>TRBJ1-5|TRBD1|TRBV15|NA
TGTGCCACCAGCAGGGGGACAGGTGCGACAAATCAGCCCCAGCATTTT
CATSRGTGATNQPQHF
>TRBJ2-5|TRBD2|TRBV2|NA
TGTGCCAGCAGCGCCCCACTGGGAGGGTTGGAGACCCAGTACTTC
CASSAPLGGLETQYF
>TRBJ2-1|TRBD2|TRBV11-2|NA
TGTGCCAGCAGCCCAACTAGCGGAAACTACAATGAGCAGTTCTTC
CASSPTSGNYNEQFF
>TRBJ2-7|NA|TRBV2|NA
TGTGCCAGCAGTAACCGGGGGGCCCACGAGCAGTACTTC
CASSNRGAHEQYF
>TRBJ1-1|TRBD1|TRBV7-9|NA
TGTGCCAGCAGCTTACTCAGGGGGTACACTGAAGCTTTCTTT
CASSLLRGYTEAFF
>TRBJ1-6|NA|TRBV5-6|NA
TGTGCCAGCAGCCTGGATACGGGGAATTCACCCCTCCACTTT
CASSLDTGNSPLHF
>TRBJ1-5|NA|TRBV29-1|NA
TGCAGCGTTGAAGGGACGAGCGGTCAGCCCCAGCATTTT
CSVEGTSGQPQHF
>TRBJ2-5|TRBD1|TRBV5-1|NA
TGCGCCAGCAGCTTGGAAGGGGGCGGACAGACCCAAGAGACCCAGTACTTC
CASSLEGGGQTQETQYF
>TRBJ1-6|TRBD1|TRBV7-9|NA
TGTGCCAGCAGCCCTCAAGGGACAGCCTATAATTCACCCCTCCACTTT
CASSPQGTAYNSPLHF
>TRBJ2-7|NA|TRBV18|few
TGTGCCAGCTCACCTGTAGAGAGCTACGAGCAGTACTTC
CASSPVESYEQYF
>TRBJ1-2|NA|TRBV7-2|NA
TGTGCCAGCAGCTTAGAAGCCCTATATGGCTACACCTTC
CASSLEALYGYTF
>TRBJ1-5|NA|TRBV7-9|many
TGTGCCAGCAGCCCACCCGGGGGTCAGCCCCAGCATTTT
CASSPPGGQPQHF
>TRBJ2-1|TRBD1|TRBV18|NA
TGTGCCAGCTCACCGACAGGGCAAGCGACAATCCAGCAGTTCTTC
CASSPTGQATIQQFF
>TRBJ2-3|TRBD2|TRBV12-5|NA
TGTGCTAGTGTAAAAGGGAGGGGCACAGATACGCAGTATTTT
CASVKGRGTDTQYF
>TRBJ1-5|TRBD1|TRBV19|NA
TGTGCCAGTAGTATAGAGGGACAGTATAGCAATCAGCCCCAGCATTTT
CASSIEGQYSNQPQHF
>TRBJ2-7|TRBD1|TRBV7-2|NA
TGTGCCAGCAGCCCTAAGGGACAGGGGGCGTTCTACGAGCAGTACTTC
CASSPKGQGAFYEQYF
>TRBJ2-1|NA|TRBV2|NA
TGTGCCAGCAGTGAAGCTCCAATAGCGCAGCAGTTCTTC
CASSEAPIAQQFF
>TRBJ2-3|NA|TRBV6-5|NA
TGTGCCAGCAGTTTCACGGGCACAGATACGCAGTATTTT
CASSFTGTDTQYF
>TRBJ2-7|TRBD2|TRBV6-1|NA
TGTGCCAGCAGTGAAGAGTCTAGCGGGGGGTACGAGCAGTACTTC
CASSEESSGGYEQYF
>TRBJ1-5|TRBD1|TRBV6-1|NA
TGTGCCAGCAGTGACCGATCCGGCACAGGGACAGGGAGCAATCAGCCCCAGCATTTT
CASSDRSGTGTGSNQPQHF
>TRBJ1-3|NA|TRBV19|NA
TGTGCCAGTACCCACCCCCAGACACAGTCTGGAAACACCATATATTTT
CASTHPQTQSGNTIYF
>TRBJ2-3|NA|TRBV19|NA
TGTGCCAGTAGTATAGATCTGGCTAGGCTGCAGTATTTT
CASSIDLARLQYF
>TRBJ1-1|NA|TRBV7-2|few
TGTGCCAGCAGCTGGGGTAGACAGCCCGGAGAAGGAGCTTTCTTT
CASSWGRQPGEGAFF
>TRBJ1-5|TRBD1|TRBV6-1|few
TGTGCCAGCAGAGAGACAGGGCTTCGACAGCCCCAGCATTTT
CASRETGLRQPQHF
>TRBJ1-1|NA|TRBV5-4|once
TGTGCCAGCACCGCCGCCTACCAGGGCACTGAAGCTTTCTTT
CASTAAYQGTEAFF
>TRBJ2-7|NA|TRBV5-1|NA
TGCGCCAGCAGCTTGGACGGGAGCTCCTACGAGCAGTACTTC
CASSLDGSSYEQYF
>TRBJ1-4|NA|TRBV6-1|once
TGTGCCAGCAGTGAGTACAGACAGGAATCCGAAAAACTGTTTTTT
CASSEYRQESEKLFF
>TRBJ2-1|TRBD2|TRBV27|NA
TGTGCCAGCAGTCCCCTGGGACTAGCGGGCCCCTACAATGAGCAGTTCTTC
CASSPLGLAGPYNEQFF
>TRBJ2-5|TRBD2|TRBV6-1|NA
TGTGCCAGCAGTCTTGAGTGGGGGGGGGAGACCCAGTACTTC
CASSLEWGGETQYF
>TRBJ1-4|NA|TRBV5-1|NA
TGCGCCAGCAGCTTGGCCGGACTTGCAACTAATGAAAAACTGTTTTTT
CASSLAGLATNEKLFF
>TRBJ1-3|NA|TRBV11-2|NA
TGTGCCAGCAGCTTAAGTGGCCGCCGCTCTGGAAACACCATATATTTT
CASSLSGRRSGNTIYF
>TRBJ2-1|TRBD1|TRBV5-1|NA
TGCGCCAGCAGCCCGGGACAGGCCAATGAGCAGTTCTTC
CASSPGQANEQFF
>TRBJ2-7|TRBD2|TRBV27|many
TGTGCCAGCGGAAGGACTAGCGGGGCATCATACGAGCAGTACTTC
CASGRTSGASYEQYF
>TRBJ2-1|NA|TRBV18|once
TGTGCCAGCTCACCATATAGTGCGGGGTACGGTGAGCAGTTCTTC
CASSPYSAGYGEQFF
>TRBJ2-5|NA|TRBV10-3|NA
TGTGCCATCGGAGGCAGTGGTGAGACCCAGTACTTC
CAIGGSGETQYF
>TRBJ2-5|TRBD2|TRBV27|few
TGTGCCAGCAGTCCAAGGACTAGCGGGGTGGAGACCCAGTACTTC
CASSPRTSGVETQYF
>TRBJ2-5|NA|TRBV7-2|NA
TGTGCCAGCAGTAAAGCGAGGGTCGCAGAGACCCAGTACTTC
CASSKARVAETQYF
>TRBJ1-2|TRBD1|TRBV9|NA
TGTGCCAGCAGCGCGCTAACAGGGGGCGCGAGTGGCTACACCTTC
CASSALTGGASGYTF
>TRBJ2-3|NA|TRBV15|NA
TGTGCCACCAGCAGAGAAGTCGCGGGGAGCACAGATACGCAGTATTTT
CATSREVAGSTDTQYF
>TRBJ1-1|NA|TRBV4-1|NA
TGCGCCAGCAGCCCTCCGGTCAGGGGAAACACTGAAGCTTTCTTT
CASSPPVRGNTEAFF
>TRBJ1-2|NA|TRBV9|NA
TGTGCCAGCAGCGTAGGGGCAGGGGTGGTCTATGGCTACACCTTC
CASSVGAGVVYGYTF
>TRBJ1-2|TRBD1|TRBV27|NA
TGTGCCAGCAGTTTAGAGGACAGGGGGCAGTCCTATGGCTACACCTTC
CASSLEDRGQSYGYTF
>TRBJ1-2|TRBD1|TRBV6-1|NA
TGTGCCAGCAAGCCGGGACAGCTCTATGGCTACACCTTC
CASKPGQLYGYTF
>TRBJ2-3|TRBD1|TRBV5-1|NA
TGCGCCAGCAGCTTAAGACCCGGGACAGGGATCACAGATACGCAGTATTTT
CASSLRPGTGITDTQYF
>TRBJ2-3|TRBD2|TRBV13|NA
TGTGCCAGCAGCTCCCGGACTAGCGGTTCCACAGATACGCAGTATTTT
CASSSRTSGSTDTQYF
>TRBJ2-1|TRBD2|TRBV5-1|NA
TGCGCCAGCAGCTCGGCACCGCTAGCGGGGGCTTACAATGAGCAGTTCTTC
CASSSAPLAGAYNEQFF
>TRBJ2-7|NA|TRBV27|NA
TGTGCCATCGGGTTCTGGACAGCCGAGCAGTACTTC
CAIGFWTAEQYF
>TRBJ1-5|NA|TRBV6-1|NA
TGTGCCAGCAGAGAAACGGACAGACAGTACAATCAGCCCCAGCATTTT
CASRETDRQYNQPQHF
>TRBJ1-1|NA|TRBV11-2|NA
TGTGCCAGCAGCTTAGGCCAGGGGAGGGGTGAAGCTTTCTTT
CASSLGQGRGEAFF
>TRBJ2-7|TRBD1|TRBV7-7|once
TGTGCCAGCAGCGCCTCACAGGGGGCCATCTCCGAGCAGTACTTC
CASSASQGAISEQYF
>TRBJ2-2|TRBD1|TRBV27|NA
TGTGCCAGCAGGTTGCCTACAGGGGGCAACACCGGGGAGCTGTTTTTT
CASRLPTGGNTGELFF
>TRBJ1-2|TRBD1|TRBV7-9|NA
TGTGCCAGCAGCCAACGACAGGGATCCAACTATGGCTACACCTTC
CASSQRQGSNYGYTF
>TRBJ2-1|NA|TRBV28|NA
TGTGCCAGCATCCTAGCACAGGGCCCCTACAATGAGCAGTTCTTC
CASILAQGPYNEQFF